The clone carrying this T cell receptor beta chain has a handful of counts. The data stem from a study of T cells after yellow fever vaccination. TCRdb fed the 5' RACE reads into MiXCR, producing one record per CDR3 protein. The table lists approximately 580,000 distinct CDR3 sequences, less than 20% of them singletons. The CDR3 covers 16 residues. Germline CDR1 SGHVS, CDR2 FQNEAQ. Unmatched junction bases numbered 12, after V lost 5 bases and J lost 10 bases. Sequencing used PBMCs, obtained 5 days after the first yellow fever vaccination. The chain carries TRBV7-8 and TRBJ2-1, with 12 bases identical to TRBD2. The TCR sequence derives from a man aged 18 to 30 who received the YFV17D yellow fever vaccine. Written as DNA, the CDR3 is TGTGCCAGCAGCACGTCTAGCGGGGGGGCCCAACACGAGCAGTTCTTC. Translation: CASSTSSGGAQHEQFF. The whole variable domain, remainder taken from reference TRBV7-8 and TRBJ2-1, is GAGVSQSPRYKVAKRGQDVALRCDPISGHVSLFWYQQALGQGPEFLTYFQNEAQLDKSGLPSDRFFAERPEGSVSTLKIQRTQQEDSAVYLCASSTSSGGAQHEQFFGPGTRLTVL.